Sequencing of this T cell receptor beta chain was carried out in a study of cytomegalovirus exposure and HLA in healthy donors. V was clipped by 10 bases and J by 3 bases, with 9 bases between them. Germline CDR1 is LGHNT and CDR2 is FRNRAP. This CDR3 has 12 residues. This clone showed up just a few times. Its specificity is unknown. In the PCR, 60 Vbeta and 13 Jbeta primers were used. Clones were sequenced by immunoSEQ multiplex PCR, and TCRdb holds only the in-frame ones, with some missing. The sample yields 100,000 to 150,000 clones, under 90% seen once. The study, taken as a whole, reports: The authors enumerated roughly 160 TCR beta chains as linked to cytomegalovirus.

The rearrangement links TRBV12-5 to TRBJ1-4, with D possibly matching TRBD1 (6 bases). Sequencing was carried out using PBMCs. This receptor was taken from a man younger than 30 in good health and CMV-seronegative. The chain's CDR3 is CATRGPNEKLFF. The CDR3 DNA reads TGTGCTACCAGGGGCCCTAATGAAAAACTGTTTTTT.